These 2 T cell receptor beta chains were all obtained from the same sample, sequenced in a study of CD8 T cells in Susac syndrome. The authors reverse transcribed roughly 0.5 to 1 ug RNA with random hexamers. Each CDR3 protein gets one entry after TCRdb re-called the immunoSEQ multiplex PCR reads with MiXCR. The sample carries 170,000 or so distinct CDR3 sequences, just under 95% recorded once. Sequenced sample: CD4+ T cells from PBMCs. The receptors stem from a human donor with Susac syndrome.

The chain carries TRBV11-2 and TRBJ1-4; TRBD1 aligns across 7 bases. This CDR3 has 14 residues. The ends lost 1 base at V and 8 bases at J; junction bases unmatched: 4. Per the germline V gene, CDR1 is SGHAT and CDR2 is FQNNGV. For the CDR3, the DNA is TGTGCCAGCAGCTTAGGACAGGGAGCGGAAAAACTGTTTTTT. This codes for CASSLGQGAEKLFF.

The chain employs TRBV20-1 and TRBJ2-1; D unresolved. This CDR3 is built from 14 residues. Germline V CDR1 and CDR2: DFQATT, SNEGSKA (reference sequence). The V end lost 7 bases, the J end lost 6 bases, and 19 bases lay between the germline ends. CDR3 nucleotides: TGCAGTGGACGAGAGATTCAGTGGCGCAATGAGCAGTTCTTC. Translation: CSGREIQWRNEQFF.